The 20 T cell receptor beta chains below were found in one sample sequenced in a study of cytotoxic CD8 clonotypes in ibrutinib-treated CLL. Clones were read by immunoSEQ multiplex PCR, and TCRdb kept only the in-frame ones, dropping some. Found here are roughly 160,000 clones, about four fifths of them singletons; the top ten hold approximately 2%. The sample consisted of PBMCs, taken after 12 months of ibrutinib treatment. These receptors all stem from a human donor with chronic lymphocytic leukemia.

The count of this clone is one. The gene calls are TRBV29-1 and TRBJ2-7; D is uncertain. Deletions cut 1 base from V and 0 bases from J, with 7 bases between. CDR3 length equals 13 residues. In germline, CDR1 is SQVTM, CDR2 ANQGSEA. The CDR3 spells CSVEGPGSYEQYF. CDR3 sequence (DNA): TGCAGCGTTGAAGGACCGGGCTCCTACGAGCAGTACTTC.

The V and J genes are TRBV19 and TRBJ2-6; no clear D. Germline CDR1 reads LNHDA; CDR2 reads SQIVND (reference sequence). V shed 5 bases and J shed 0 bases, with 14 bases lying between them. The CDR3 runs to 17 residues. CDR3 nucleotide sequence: TGTGCCAGTAGTCTTGGAGTCCTTAGCTCTGGGGCCAACGTCCTGACTTTC. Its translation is CASSLGVLSSGANVLTF.

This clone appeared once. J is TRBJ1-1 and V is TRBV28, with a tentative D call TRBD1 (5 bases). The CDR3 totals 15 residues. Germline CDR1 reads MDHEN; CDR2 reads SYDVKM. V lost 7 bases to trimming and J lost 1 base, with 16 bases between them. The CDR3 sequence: CASKLAAGRNTEAFF. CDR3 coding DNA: TGTGCCAGCAAATTGGCCGCAGGGAGGAACACTGAAGCTTTCTTT.

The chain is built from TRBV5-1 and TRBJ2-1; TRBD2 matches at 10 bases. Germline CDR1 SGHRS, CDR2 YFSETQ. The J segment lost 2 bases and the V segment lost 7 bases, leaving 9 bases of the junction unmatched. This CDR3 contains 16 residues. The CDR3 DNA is TGCGCCAGCTGCTCCTTCGGACTAGCGGCCTACAATGAGCAGTTCTTC. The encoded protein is CASCSFGLAAYNEQFF. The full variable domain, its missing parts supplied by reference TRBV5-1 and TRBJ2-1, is KAGVTQTPRYLIKTRGQQVTLSCSPISGHRSVSWYQQTPGQGLQFLFEYFSETQRNKGNFPGRFSGRQFSNSRSEMNVSTLELGDSALYLCASCSFGLAAYNEQFFGPGTRLTVL.

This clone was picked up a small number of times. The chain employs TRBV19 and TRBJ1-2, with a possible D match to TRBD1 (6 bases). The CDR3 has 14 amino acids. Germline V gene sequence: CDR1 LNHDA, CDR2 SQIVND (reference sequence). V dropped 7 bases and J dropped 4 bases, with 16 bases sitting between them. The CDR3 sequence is CASTRTASAYGYTF. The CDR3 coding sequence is TGTGCCAGTACCCGGACAGCCTCCGCCTATGGCTACACCTTC.

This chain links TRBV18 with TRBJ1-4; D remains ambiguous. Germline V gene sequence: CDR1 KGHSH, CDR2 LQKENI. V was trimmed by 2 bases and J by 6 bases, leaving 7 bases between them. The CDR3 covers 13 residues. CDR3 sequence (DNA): TGTGCCAGCTCACCAGGGATCGATGAAAAACTGTTTTTT. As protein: CASSPGIDEKLFF. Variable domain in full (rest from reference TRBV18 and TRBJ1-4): NAGVMQNPRHLVRRRGQEARLRCSPMKGHSHVYWYRQLPEEGLKFMVYLQKENIIDESGMPKERFSAEFPKEGPSILRIQQVVRGDSAAYFCASSPGIDEKLFFGSGTQLSVL.

The CDR3 protein is CAISTSGRAGNEQFF. The CDR3 DNA sequence: TGTGCCATCAGTACAAGCGGGAGGGCCGGTAATGAGCAGTTCTTC. The genes are TRBV10-3 and TRBJ2-1, with 10 nucleotides matching TRBD2. V shed 5 bases, J shed 7 bases, and the junction held 8 bases outside the gene matches. CDR1 and CDR2 from the germline V gene are ENHRY and SYGVKD. This CDR3 comprises 15 residues.

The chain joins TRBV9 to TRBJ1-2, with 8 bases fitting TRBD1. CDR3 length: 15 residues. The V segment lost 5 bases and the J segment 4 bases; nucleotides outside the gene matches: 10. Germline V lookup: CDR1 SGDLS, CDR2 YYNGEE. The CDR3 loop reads CASRPGTGNFYGYTF. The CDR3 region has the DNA TGTGCCAGCAGGCCGGGGACAGGCAATTTCTATGGCTACACCTTC.

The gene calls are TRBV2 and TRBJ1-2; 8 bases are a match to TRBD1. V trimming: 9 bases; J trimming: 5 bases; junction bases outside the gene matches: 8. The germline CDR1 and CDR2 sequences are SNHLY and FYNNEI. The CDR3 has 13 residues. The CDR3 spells CARTPGGEYGYTF. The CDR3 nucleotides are TGTGCCAGGACTCCAGGGGGCGAGTATGGCTACACCTTC.

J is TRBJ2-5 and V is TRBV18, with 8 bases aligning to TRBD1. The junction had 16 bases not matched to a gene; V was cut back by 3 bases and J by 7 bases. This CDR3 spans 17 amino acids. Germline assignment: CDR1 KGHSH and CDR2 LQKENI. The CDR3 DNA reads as TGTGCCAGCTCACCTCATTCAGGGGCAGGGGGCGACGGGACCCAGTACTTC. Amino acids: CASSPHSGAGGDGTQYF. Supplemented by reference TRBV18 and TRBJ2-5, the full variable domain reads NAGVMQNPRHLVRRRGQEARLRCSPMKGHSHVYWYRQLPEEGLKFMVYLQKENIIDESGMPKERFSAEFPKEGPSILRIQQVVRGDSAAYFCASSPHSGAGGDGTQYFGPGTRLLVL.

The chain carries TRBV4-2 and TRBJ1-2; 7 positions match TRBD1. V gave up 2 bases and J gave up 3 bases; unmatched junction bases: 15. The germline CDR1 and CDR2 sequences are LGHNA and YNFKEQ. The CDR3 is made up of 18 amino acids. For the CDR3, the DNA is TGTGCCAGCAGCCAATCATCCGGGACAGACAGCGCAGACTATGGCTACACCTTC. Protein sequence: CASSQSSGTDSADYGYTF.

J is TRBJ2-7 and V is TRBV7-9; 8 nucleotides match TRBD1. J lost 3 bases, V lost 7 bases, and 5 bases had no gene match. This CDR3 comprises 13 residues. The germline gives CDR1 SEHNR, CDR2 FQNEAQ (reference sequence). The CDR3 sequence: CASIQTGDYEQYF. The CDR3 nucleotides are TGTGCCAGCATCCAGACAGGGGACTACGAGCAGTACTTC.

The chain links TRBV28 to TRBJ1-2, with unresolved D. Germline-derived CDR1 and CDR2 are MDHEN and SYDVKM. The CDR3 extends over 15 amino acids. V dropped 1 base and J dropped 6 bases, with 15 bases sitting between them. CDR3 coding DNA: TGTGCCAGCAGTTTATCGCCCCTGACCGGTAATGGCTACACCTTC. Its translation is CASSLSPLTGNGYTF.

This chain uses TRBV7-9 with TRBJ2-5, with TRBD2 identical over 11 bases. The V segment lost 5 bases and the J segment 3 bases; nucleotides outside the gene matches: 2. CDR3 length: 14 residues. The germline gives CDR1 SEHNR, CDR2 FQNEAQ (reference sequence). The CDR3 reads CASSPGLAEETQYF. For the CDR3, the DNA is TGTGCCAGCAGCCCGGGACTAGCGGAAGAGACCCAGTACTTC. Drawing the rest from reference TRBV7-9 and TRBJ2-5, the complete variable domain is DTGVSQNPRHKITKRGQNVTFRCDPISEHNRLYWYRQTLGQGPEFLTYFQNEAQLEKSRLLSDRFSAERPKGSFSTLEIQRTEQGDSAMYLCASSPGLAEETQYFGPGTRLLVL.

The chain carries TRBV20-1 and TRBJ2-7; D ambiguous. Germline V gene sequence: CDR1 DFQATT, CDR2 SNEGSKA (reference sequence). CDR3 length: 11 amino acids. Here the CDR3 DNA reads TGCAGCTCACTCTCGGGCTACGAGCAGTACTTC. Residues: CSSLSGYEQYF.

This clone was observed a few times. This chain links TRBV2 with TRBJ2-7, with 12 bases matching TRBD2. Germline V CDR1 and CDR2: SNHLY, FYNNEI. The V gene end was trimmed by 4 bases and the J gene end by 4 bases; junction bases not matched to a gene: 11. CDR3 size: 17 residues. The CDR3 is CASSVSLAGGPSYEQYF. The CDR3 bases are TGTGCCAGCAGTGTATCCCTAGCGGGAGGGCCGAGTTACGAGCAGTACTTC.

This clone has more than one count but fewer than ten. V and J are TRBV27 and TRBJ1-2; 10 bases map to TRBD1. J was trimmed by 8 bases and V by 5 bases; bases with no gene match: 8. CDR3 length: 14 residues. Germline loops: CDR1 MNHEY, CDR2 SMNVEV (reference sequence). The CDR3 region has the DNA TGTGCCAGCAGTCCAGCGGGGACAGGGGTCGGCTACACCTTC. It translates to CASSPAGTGVGYTF.

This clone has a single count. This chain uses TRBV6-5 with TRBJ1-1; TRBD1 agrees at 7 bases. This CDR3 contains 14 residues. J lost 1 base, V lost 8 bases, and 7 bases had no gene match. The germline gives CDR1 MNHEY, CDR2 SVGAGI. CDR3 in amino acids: CASFRQGGNTEAFF. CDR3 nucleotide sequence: TGTGCCAGCTTTCGACAGGGTGGGAACACTGAAGCTTTCTTT.

The CDR3 DNA reads as TGTGCCAGCAGGATACCGGGACAGACCTACGAGCAGTACTTC. This sequence encodes CASRIPGQTYEQYF. The chain uses TRBV27 and TRBJ2-7; 7 bases are shared with TRBD1. The CDR3 has 14 residues. V lost 6 bases to trimming and J lost 2 bases; unmatched junction nucleotides: 7. Germline V lookup: CDR1 MNHEY, CDR2 SMNVEV (reference sequence).

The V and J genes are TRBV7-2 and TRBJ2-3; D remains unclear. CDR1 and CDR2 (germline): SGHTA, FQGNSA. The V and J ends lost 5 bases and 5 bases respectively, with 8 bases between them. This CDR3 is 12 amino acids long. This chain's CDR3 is CASSPLRDTQYF. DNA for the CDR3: TGTGCCAGCAGCCCCCTTAGAGATACGCAGTATTTT.